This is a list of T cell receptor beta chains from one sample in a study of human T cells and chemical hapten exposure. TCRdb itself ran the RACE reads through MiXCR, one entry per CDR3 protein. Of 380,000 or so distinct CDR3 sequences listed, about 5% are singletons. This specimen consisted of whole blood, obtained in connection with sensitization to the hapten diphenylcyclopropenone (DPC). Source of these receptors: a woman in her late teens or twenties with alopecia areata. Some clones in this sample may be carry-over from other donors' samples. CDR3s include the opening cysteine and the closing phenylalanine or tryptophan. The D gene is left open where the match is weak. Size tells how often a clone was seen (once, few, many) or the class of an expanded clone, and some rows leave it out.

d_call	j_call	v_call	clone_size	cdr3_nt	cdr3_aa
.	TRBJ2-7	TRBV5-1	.	TGCGCCAGCAGCTTGGCCAAGGGACTCCCCGGTTCCTACGAGCAGTACTTC	CASSLAKGLPGSYEQYF
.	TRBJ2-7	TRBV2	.	TGTGCCAGCAGCCCCCTACCCGAGCAGTACTTC	CASSPLPEQYF
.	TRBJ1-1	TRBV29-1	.	TGCAGCGTTGAAGTGGGACAGAACACTGAAGCTTTCTTT	CSVEVGQNTEAFF
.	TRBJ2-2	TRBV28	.	TGTGCCAGCAGTTTACGGAAGAAGGAGCTGTTTTTT	CASSLRKKELFF
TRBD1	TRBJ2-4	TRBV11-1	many	TGTGCCAGCACCCCCGGGACAGGAAAAGAAATAGCCAAAAACATTCAGTACTTC	CASTPGTGKEIAKNIQYF
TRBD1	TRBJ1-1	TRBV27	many	TGTGCCAGCAGACAGACAGGGGGCACTGAAGCTTTCTTT	CASRQTGGTEAFF
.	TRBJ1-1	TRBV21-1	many	TGTGCCAGCCAACACAGGAAATACATGAACACTGAAGCTTTCTTT	CASQHRKYMNTEAFF
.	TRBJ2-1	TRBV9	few	TGTGCCAGCAGCGTAGGGACATCCAATGAGCAGTTCTTC	CASSVGTSNEQFF
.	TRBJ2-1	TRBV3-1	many	TGTGCCAGCAGCCAAGCCCTACCCCCCAATGAGCAGTTCTTC	CASSQALPPNEQFF
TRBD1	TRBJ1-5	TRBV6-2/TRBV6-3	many	TGTGCCAGCAGTTACGGGGACAGACGCAATCAGCCCCAGCATTTT	CASSYGDRRNQPQHF
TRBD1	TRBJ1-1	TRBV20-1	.	TGCAGTGCCAGAAGGACAGGTCTAATGAACACTGAAGCTTTCTTT	CSARRTGLMNTEAFF
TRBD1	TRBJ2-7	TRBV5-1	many	TGCGCCAGCAGCCGCCGGGACAGGGGGCACGAGCAGTACTTC	CASSRRDRGHEQYF
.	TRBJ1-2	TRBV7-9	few	TGTGCCAGCAGCTTCGGTCCCGATGGCTACACCTTC	CASSFGPDGYTF
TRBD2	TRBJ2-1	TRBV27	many	TGTGCCAGCAGTTTATCGGAGCGGGGGGGCGGAGGTGAGCAGTTCTTC	CASSLSERGGGGEQFF
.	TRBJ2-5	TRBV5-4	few	TGTGCCAGCAGCTCCCCCCGGGGGGCGGAGACCCAGTACTTC	CASSSPRGAETQYF
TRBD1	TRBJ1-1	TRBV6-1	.	TGTGCCAGCAGTGTCGCAGGGGGCACTGAAGCTTTCTTT	CASSVAGGTEAFF
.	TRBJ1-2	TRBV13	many	TGTGCCAGCAGCCAGCTGGACAGCTCTGGCTACACCTTC	CASSQLDSSGYTF
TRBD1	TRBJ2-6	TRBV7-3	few	TGTGCCAGCAGCCGACAGGGGGGCTTGGCTGGGGCCAACGTCCTGACTTTC	CASSRQGGLAGANVLTF
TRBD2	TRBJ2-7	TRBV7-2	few	TGTGCCAGCAGCTCCGGGACTAATCGTGAGCAGTACTTC	CASSSGTNREQYF
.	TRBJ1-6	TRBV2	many	TGTGCCGGCCTTTCCAACAGGGAGATGGATTCACCCCTCCACTTT	CAGLSNREMDSPLHF
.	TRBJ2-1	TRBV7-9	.	TGTGCCAGCAGCTTAGTGTCGCAGGGTCCGGGGTATGAGCAGTTCTTC	CASSLVSQGPGYEQFF
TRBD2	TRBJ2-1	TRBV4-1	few	TGCGCCAGCAGCCAGTCCGAGCGGGGGGGTGGTGAGCAGTTCTTC	CASSQSERGGGEQFF
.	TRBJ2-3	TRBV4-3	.	TGCGCCAGCAGCCAAGGACAACCAGATACGCAGTATTTT	CASSQGQPDTQYF
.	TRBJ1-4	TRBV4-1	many	TGCGCCAGCAGCCAAGAGGGCCAGGGGAATGAAAAACTGTTTTTT	CASSQEGQGNEKLFF
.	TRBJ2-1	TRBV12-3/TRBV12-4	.	TGTGCCAGCAGTTTTTTTGAGTCTATCAATGAGCAGTTCTTC	CASSFFESINEQFF
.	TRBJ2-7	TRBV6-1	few	TGTGCCAGCAGTGAATCCGGGATCTACGAGCAGTACTTC	CASSESGIYEQYF
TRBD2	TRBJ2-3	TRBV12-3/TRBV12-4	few	TGTGCCAGCAGCCCTCGACTAGCGGGGACTCATACGCAGTATTTT	CASSPRLAGTHTQYF
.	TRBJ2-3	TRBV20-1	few	TGCAGTGCTAGGGGACTCCCACGGTCAGATACGCAGTATTTT	CSARGLPRSDTQYF
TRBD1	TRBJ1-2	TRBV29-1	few	TGCAGCGTTGACCCGACAGGGGACTATGGCTACACCTTC	CSVDPTGDYGYTF
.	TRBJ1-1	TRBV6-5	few	TGTGCCAGCAGCTTCTCCAACGGACCGAACACTGAAGCTTTCTTT	CASSFSNGPNTEAFF
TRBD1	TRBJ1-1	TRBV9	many	TGTGCCAGCAGCGCGGACAGGGAAGGCACTGAAGCTTTCTTT	CASSADREGTEAFF
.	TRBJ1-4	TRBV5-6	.	TGTGCCAGCAGCTTGACAGGGTTCCAACTGTTTTTT	CASSLTGFQLFF
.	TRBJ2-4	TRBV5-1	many	TGCGCCAGCAGCCTTGAGCCCAAAAACATTCAGTACTTC	CASSLEPKNIQYF
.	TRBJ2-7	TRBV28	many	TGTGCCAGCCAGGACCAGGGTCAAGTTACCTACGAGCAGTACTTC	CASQDQGQVTYEQYF
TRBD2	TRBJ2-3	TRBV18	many	TGTGCCAGCTCACCACCCGGACTAGCGGGGCCCACAGATACGCAGTATTTT	CASSPPGLAGPTDTQYF
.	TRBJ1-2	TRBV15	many	TGTGCCACTTCGCGGGGGTCCTATGGCTACACCTTC	CATSRGSYGYTF
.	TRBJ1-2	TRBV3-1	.	TGTGCCAGCAGCCAAGGTCTGCAGGGGTACTATGGCTACACCTTC	CASSQGLQGYYGYTF
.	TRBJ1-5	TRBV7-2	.	TGTGCCAGCAGCATAGCGAGTCAGCCCCAGCATTTT	CASSIASQPQHF
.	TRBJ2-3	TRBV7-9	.	TGTGCCAGCAGCTTTTCCGGGGATGCAGATACGCAGTATTTT	CASSFSGDADTQYF
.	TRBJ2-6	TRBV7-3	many	TGTGCCAGCAGCTACGTACAGGGAGGGGGCTCTGGGGCCAACGTCCTGACTTTC	CASSYVQGGGSGANVLTF
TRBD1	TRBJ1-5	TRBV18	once	TGTGCCAGCTCACCACTGGCAGGGGGAAATCAGCCCCAGCATTTT	CASSPLAGGNQPQHF
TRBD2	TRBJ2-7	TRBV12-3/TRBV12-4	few	TGTGCCAGCACTCACCCTACTAGCGGTGCCTACGAGCAGTACTTC	CASTHPTSGAYEQYF
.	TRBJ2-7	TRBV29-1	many	TGCAGCGTTGAGGTCCCGGGGAAAGTCTACGAGCAGTACTTC	CSVEVPGKVYEQYF
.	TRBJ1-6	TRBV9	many	TGTGCCAGCAGCGTAGGACCGGACGCGCGAAATTCACCCCTCCACTTT	CASSVGPDARNSPLHF
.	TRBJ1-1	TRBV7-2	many	TGTGCCAGCAGCTACTCCGGGGGGATTGAAGCTTTCTTT	CASSYSGGIEAFF
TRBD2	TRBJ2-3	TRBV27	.	TGTGCCAGCCGTTTACTAGCGAGCACAGATACGCAGTATTTT	CASRLLASTDTQYF
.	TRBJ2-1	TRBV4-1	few	TGCGCCAGCAGCCAAGTATCGGCTAGGGGGGGGCGCTCCTACAATGAGCAGTTCTTC	CASSQVSARGGRSYNEQFF
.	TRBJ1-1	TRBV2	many	TGTGCCAGCAGTGAAGTGATGGAGCAAGCTTTCTTT	CASSEVMEQAFF
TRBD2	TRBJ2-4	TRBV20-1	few	TGCAGTGCCAGCCTCCCGAGCGGGGGGGTAAACATTCAGTACTTC	CSASLPSGGVNIQYF
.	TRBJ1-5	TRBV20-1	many	TGCAGTGCCAGTCGTCCGGGAGGTAGCAATCAGCCCCAGCATTTT	CSASRPGGSNQPQHF
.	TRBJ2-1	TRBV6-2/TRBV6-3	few	TGTGCCACCATATCATTTCGAGGGTCGGGCTACAATGAGCAGTTCTTC	CATISFRGSGYNEQFF
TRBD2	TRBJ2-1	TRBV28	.	TGTGCCAGCAGCAAAGCGGGGGGCTACAATGAGCAGTTCTTC	CASSKAGGYNEQFF
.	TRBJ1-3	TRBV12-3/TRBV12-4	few	TGTGCCAGCAGCCCTCGAGCCATGACTGGAAACACCATATATTTT	CASSPRAMTGNTIYF
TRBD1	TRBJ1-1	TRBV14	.	TGTGCCAGCAGATACGCGGGACAGAATACTGAAGCTTTCTTT	CASRYAGQNTEAFF
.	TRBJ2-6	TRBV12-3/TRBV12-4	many	TGTGCCAGCAGCCTAGGACAGCCCACAAACTCTGGGGCCAACGTCCTGACTTTC	CASSLGQPTNSGANVLTF
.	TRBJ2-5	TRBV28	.	TGTGCCAGCAGTCTACAACCGGACAGCCCCCAAGAGACCCAGTACTTC	CASSLQPDSPQETQYF
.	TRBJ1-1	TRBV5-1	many	TGCGCCAGCAGCTTGCGGGTAAACACTGAAGCTTTCTTT	CASSLRVNTEAFF
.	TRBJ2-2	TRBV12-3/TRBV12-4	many	TGTGCCAGCATGCGGGGGGCAGGGGGCGCCGGGGAGCTGTTTTTT	CASMRGAGGAGELFF